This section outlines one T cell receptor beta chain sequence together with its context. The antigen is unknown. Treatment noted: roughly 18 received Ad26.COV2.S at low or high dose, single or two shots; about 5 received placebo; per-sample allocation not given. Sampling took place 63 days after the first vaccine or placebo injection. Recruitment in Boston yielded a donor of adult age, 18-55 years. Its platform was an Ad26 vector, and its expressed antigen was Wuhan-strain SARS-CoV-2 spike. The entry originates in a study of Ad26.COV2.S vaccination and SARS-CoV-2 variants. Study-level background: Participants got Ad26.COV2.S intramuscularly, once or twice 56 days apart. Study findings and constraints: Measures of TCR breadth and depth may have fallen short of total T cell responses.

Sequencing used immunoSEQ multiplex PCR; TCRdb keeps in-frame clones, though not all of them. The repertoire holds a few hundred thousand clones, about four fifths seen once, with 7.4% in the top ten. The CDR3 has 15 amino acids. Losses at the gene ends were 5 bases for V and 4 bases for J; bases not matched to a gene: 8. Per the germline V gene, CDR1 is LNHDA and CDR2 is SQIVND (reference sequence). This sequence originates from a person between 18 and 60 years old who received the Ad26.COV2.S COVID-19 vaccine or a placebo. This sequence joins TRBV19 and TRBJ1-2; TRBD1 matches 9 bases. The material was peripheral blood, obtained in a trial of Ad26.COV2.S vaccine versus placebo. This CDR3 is CASSSRTGEGYGYTF. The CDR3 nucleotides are TGTGCCAGTAGTTCCCGGACAGGGGAGGGCTATGGCTACACCTTC.